The present entry profiles one T cell receptor (beta chain) with its context. TCRdb re-analysed the 5' RACE reads in MiXCR, keeping a single row per CDR3 protein. This sample has approximately 12,000 distinct CDR3 sequences, with 45% to 60% found just once. Treg sorting used a CD4+CD25+CD127-/low gate. Per germline, CDR1 SQVTM and CDR2 ANQGSEA. This CDR3 is built from 13 residues. V lost 4 bases, J lost 4 bases, and 11 bases lay in between. The TCR sequence derives from a female donor with breast cancer. Sequencing was performed on tumor-infiltrating Tregs sorted from the breast tumor. The chain carries TRBV29-1 and TRBJ2-1; D gene uncertain. CDR3 DNA sequence: TGCAGCGTTGGCACAGATTTTTACAATGAGCAGTTCTTC. It translates to CSVGTDFYNEQFF.